The 18 T cell receptor beta chains below all came from one sample that was sequenced in a study of blood T cell repertoires in COVID-19. Using immunoSEQ multiplex PCR, the repertoire was profiled, and TCRdb retains in-frame clones only, with some absent. The table has hundreds of thousands of clones, 90% seen once. The sample was peripheral blood. The receptors come from a woman aged 40 to 55 with COVID-19, enrolled during active disease.

The chain employs TRBV18 and TRBJ2-3; D gene ambiguous. The ends were cut back, 4 bases at V and 6 bases at J, with 17 bases in the middle. Germline loops: CDR1 KGHSH, CDR2 LQKENI. The CDR3 contains 15 residues. The CDR3 DNA is TGTGCCAGCTCACTCAGAGTCCATACCGGGGATACGCAGTATTTT. Protein sequence: CASSLRVHTGDTQYF.

CDR3 loop: CASTSGQAKGYTF. The CDR3 coding sequence is TGTGCCAGCACCTCGGGACAGGCAAAGGGCTACACCTTC. This rearrangement joins TRBV27 to TRBJ1-2, with 8 bases that match TRBD1. The germline CDR1 and CDR2 sequences are MNHEY and SMNVEV (reference sequence). The CDR3 consists of 13 residues. Unmatched junction bases numbered 9, after V lost 7 bases and J lost 8 bases.

The chain joins TRBV19 to TRBJ2-7; 7 positions agree with TRBD2. The trim removed 1 base at V and 0 bases at J, leaving 12 bases unmatched. CDR3 length equals 18 residues. In germline, CDR1 is LNHDA, CDR2 SQIVND (reference sequence). This CDR3 reads CASSIVGPRGTSSYEQYF. CDR3 DNA sequence: TGTGCCAGTAGTATAGTAGGGCCGCGGGGGACCAGCTCCTACGAGCAGTACTTC.

The V call is TRBV19, the J call TRBJ1-1, with TRBD1 matching 8 bases. This CDR3 has 13 amino acids. CDR1 is LNHDA and CDR2 is SQIVND in the germline V gene (reference sequence). The trim removed 5 bases at V and 8 bases at J, leaving 7 bases unmatched. CDR3 nucleotides: TGTGCCAGTAGTCTCCGACAGGGGTGGGAAGCTTTCTTT. It yields the protein CASSLRQGWEAFF.

The V call is TRBV2, the J call TRBJ1-1; TRBD1 matches 7 bases. J gave up 6 bases and V 6 bases, and 7 bases lay outside the gene matches. This CDR3 contains 13 residues. CDR1 and CDR2 from the germline V gene are SNHLY and FYNNEI. This CDR3 reads CASSETGSAEAFF. CDR3 nucleotide sequence: TGTGCCAGCAGCGAGACAGGGTCGGCTGAAGCTTTCTTT.

The chain uses TRBV28 and TRBJ2-1; 9 bases are shared with TRBD2. Trimming at V came to 3 bases and at J to 4 bases, leaving 16 bases not matched to a gene. This CDR3 is built from 19 residues. Germline loops: CDR1 MDHEN, CDR2 SYDVKM. The CDR3 DNA is TGTGCCAGCAGTTTTACCAGTTCGGAAAGACTAGCGGCGTACAATGAGCAGTTCTTC. This gives the protein CASSFTSSERLAAYNEQFF.

This chain links TRBV28 with TRBJ1-1, with D uncertain. Germline V gives CDR1 MDHEN, CDR2 SYDVKM. Trimming stripped 3 bases from V and 5 bases from J, with 7 bases between. There are 12 residues in the CDR3. The CDR3 region is CASSLKQTEAFF. CDR3 nucleotide sequence: TGTGCCAGCAGTTTGAAGCAAACTGAAGCTTTCTTT. Combining the CDR3 with reference TRBV28 and TRBJ1-1 gives the whole variable domain DVKVTQSSRYLVKRTGEKVFLECVQDMDHENMFWYRQDPGLGLRLIYFSYDVKMKEKGDIPEGYSVSREKKERFSLILESASTNQTSMYLCASSLKQTEAFFGQGTRLTVV.

The chain links TRBV11-2 to TRBJ1-5; tentative D call: TRBD1 (5 bases). Germline values: CDR1 SGHAT, CDR2 FQNNGV. This CDR3 has 13 residues. V was shortened by 5 bases and J by 7 bases, with 12 bases between the two germline ends. The CDR3, as DNA: TGTGCCAGCAGCGTCGGGAGGGGCCAGCCCCAGCATTTT. Protein sequence: CASSVGRGQPQHF.

The chain combines TRBV28 with TRBJ1-1, with TRBD1 matching 10 bases. J gave up 12 bases and V 2 bases, and 9 bases lay outside the gene matches. Germline-derived CDR1 and CDR2 are MDHEN and SYDVKM. This CDR3 has 14 residues. This CDR3 is CASSLVDRGRFSFF. In DNA form, the CDR3 reads TGTGCCAGCAGTTTAGTCGACAGGGGGCGCTTCTCTTTCTTT.

In nucleotides, the CDR3 is TGTGCCAGCAGCTCGCTGGGACTAGCGGGAGCGAGTGAGCAGTTCTTC. Residues: CASSSLGLAGASEQFF. The J gene is TRBJ2-1, the V gene TRBV7-8, with TRBD2 identical over 14 bases. Germline CDR1 is SGHVS and CDR2 is FQNEAQ. The CDR3 is 16 amino acids. V lost 4 bases, J lost 9 bases, and 8 bases stayed unmatched.

The genes are TRBV5-1 and TRBJ2-5, with 9 bases lining up with TRBD1. Germline CDR1 SGHRS, CDR2 YFSETQ. This CDR3 is 14 amino acids long. After removal of 4 bases from V and 4 bases from J, the junction contained 5 bases not matched to a gene. This CDR3 is CASSGTGSGETQYF. CDR3 bases: TGCGCCAGCAGCGGGACAGGGTCTGGAGAGACCCAGTACTTC.

The rearrangement joins TRBV6-5 to TRBJ2-1; 7 bases are a match to TRBD1. With V trimmed by 8 bases and J by 3 bases, 10 bases remained unmatched. Germline assignment: CDR1 MNHEY and CDR2 SVGAGI. This CDR3 is 15 amino acids long. As DNA, the CDR3 is TGTGCCAGCTCCCGACGGGACAGAGTCTACAATGAGCAGTTCTTC. It codes for CASSRRDRVYNEQFF.

The gene calls are TRBV9 and TRBJ2-2; D possibly corresponds to TRBD1 (6 bases). V lost 1 base to trimming and J lost 0 bases, with 10 bases between them. The CDR3 extends over 16 amino acids. Germline V gene lookup returns CDR1 SGDLS and CDR2 YYNGEE. This CDR3 reads CASSVRTAANTGELFF. CDR3 sequence (DNA): TGTGCCAGCAGCGTACGGACAGCCGCGAACACCGGGGAGCTGTTTTTT.

The table lists this clone with a few counts. The chain has TRBV5-4 and TRBJ2-2, with D perhaps TRBD1 (6 bases). Trimming took 1 base from V and 8 from J, leaving 12 bases between them. The CDR3 is made up of 14 amino acids. Germline V CDR1 and CDR2: SGHNT, YYREEE (reference sequence). CDR3 nucleotide sequence: TGTGCCAGCAGCTTGAGGGACACCACAGGGGAGCTGTTTTTT. Protein: CASSLRDTTGELFF.

The genes are TRBV27 and TRBJ1-5; 11 positions match TRBD1. Germline values: CDR1 MNHEY, CDR2 SMNVEV (reference sequence). The ends lost 5 bases at V and 2 bases at J; junction bases unmatched: 2. This CDR3 has 15 amino acids. CDR3 sequence (DNA): TGTGCCAGCAGTATGGACAGGGGGCGCAATCAGCCCCAGCATTTT. It is translated as CASSMDRGRNQPQHF.

J is TRBJ2-1 and V is TRBV6-2 or TRBV6-3; D perhaps matches TRBD1 (5 bases). CDR1 is MNHEY and CDR2 is SVGEGT in the germline V gene. This CDR3 region has 14 residues. Between the trimmed V and J ends, which lost 5 bases and 5 bases, there was a span of 13 bases. The CDR3 bases are TGTGCCAGCAGTCCCCCTCCAGGGAACAATGAGCAGTTCTTC. Its protein product is CASSPPPGNNEQFF.

Only one count was recorded for this clone. The rearrangement joins TRBV7-8 to TRBJ1-2; TRBD1 matches 9 bases. Per germline, CDR1 SGHVS and CDR2 FQNEAQ. This CDR3 spans 13 amino acids. The ends lost 2 bases at V and 6 bases at J; junction bases unmatched: 1. The CDR3 sequence: CASSLRDRDGYTF. CDR3 in DNA: TGTGCCAGCAGCTTACGGGACAGGGATGGCTACACCTTC.

This sequence joins TRBV28 and TRBJ2-1, with TRBD1 matching over 7 bases. The CDR3 runs to 15 residues. V was pared by 5 bases and J by 7 bases, with 11 bases of the junction left unmatched. CDR1 is MDHEN and CDR2 is SYDVKM in the germline V gene. The CDR3 bases are TGTGCCAGCAGTACCCTGAAAGACAGGGAGAATGAGCAGTTCTTC. This gives the protein CASSTLKDRENEQFF.